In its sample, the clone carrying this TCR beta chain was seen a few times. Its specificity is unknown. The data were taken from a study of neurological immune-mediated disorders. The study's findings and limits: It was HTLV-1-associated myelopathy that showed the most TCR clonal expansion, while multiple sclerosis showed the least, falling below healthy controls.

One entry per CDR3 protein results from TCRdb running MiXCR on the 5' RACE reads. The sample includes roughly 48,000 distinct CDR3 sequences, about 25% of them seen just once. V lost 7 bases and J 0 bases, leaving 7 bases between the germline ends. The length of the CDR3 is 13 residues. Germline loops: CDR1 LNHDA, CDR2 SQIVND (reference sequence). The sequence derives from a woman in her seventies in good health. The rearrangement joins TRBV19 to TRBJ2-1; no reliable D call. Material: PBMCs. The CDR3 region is CASKLSSYNEQFF. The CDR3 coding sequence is TGTGCCAGTAAGCTGAGCTCCTACAATGAGCAGTTCTTC.